What follows are 4 T cell receptor beta chains derived from one specimen sequenced in a study of T cells during gluten challenge in celiac disease. Each cell's paired alpha and beta chains came from three nested multiplex PCRs covering all V genes. TCRdb analysed the single-cell sequencing reads with MiXCR anew, one entry per CDR3 protein. The sample table includes 50 or so distinct CDR3 sequences. The sample here was gluten-specific CD4+ T cells sorted from the duodenum using tetramers, taken at baseline or on day 14 of gluten challenge (not recorded which). The receptors derive from a female donor with celiac disease.

The V gene is TRBV20-1, the J gene TRBJ1-2, with a weak D call TRBD1 (6 bases). V lost 3 bases to trimming and J lost 4 bases, with 12 bases between them. The germline V gene encodes CDR1 DFQATT and CDR2 SNEGSKA (reference sequence). This CDR3 has 13 amino acids. The CDR3 sequence: CSASLQGSYGYTF. The DNA of the CDR3 is TGCAGTGCTAGCCTACAGGGAAGCTATGGCTACACCTTC.

This clonotype is classed as hyperexpanded (1% or more). This rearrangement joins TRBV4-2 to TRBJ1-3; 8 positions agree with TRBD1. CDR3 length equals 14 residues. Germline CDR1 is LGHNA and CDR2 is YNFKEQ. V trimming: 5 bases; J trimming: 4 bases; junction bases outside the gene matches: 4. For the CDR3, the DNA is TGTGCCAGCAGCTCACGACAGGGGGGAAACACCATATATTTT. Translated, it gives CASSSRQGGNTIYF.

This clonotype has just one count. The V gene is TRBV20-1, the J gene TRBJ2-1, with 7 bases identical to TRBD1. This CDR3 is 14 amino acids long. The germline CDR1 and CDR2 sequences are DFQATT and SNEGSKA (reference sequence). Unmatched junction bases numbered 14, after V lost 6 bases and J lost 9 bases. In DNA form, the CDR3 reads TGCAGTGCAGAACGGACATACGCAGGGGGTGAGCAGTTCTTC. Encoded protein: CSAERTYAGGEQFF.

This clonotype is classed as hyperexpanded. This chain connects TRBV7-8 to TRBJ1-2, with TRBD1 as a possible D gene (5 bases). The germline V gene has CDR1 SGHVS and CDR2 FQNEAQ. The CDR3 runs 13 residues. The germline V and J ends were trimmed by 2 bases and 7 bases, with 11 bases remaining between them. The CDR3 loop is CASSLTQGAGYTF. Here the CDR3 DNA reads TGTGCCAGCAGCTTAACGCAGGGCGCTGGCTACACCTTC. The full variable domain, its missing parts supplied by reference TRBV7-8 and TRBJ1-2, is GAGVSQSPRYKVAKRGQDVALRCDPISGHVSLFWYQQALGQGPEFLTYFQNEAQLDKSGLPSDRFFAERPEGSVSTLKIQRTQQEDSAVYLCASSLTQGAGYTFGSGTRLTVV.